This T cell receptor (beta chain) was observed in a study of human thymus T cells. The germline CDR1 and CDR2 sequences are LNHDA and SQIVND (reference sequence). V dropped 3 bases and J dropped 8 bases, with 13 bases sitting between them. The CDR3 totals 14 residues. Corrective heart surgery yielded the resections from which the thymus tissue came. Having surgery to correct congenital heart defects, healthy Finnish infants acted as the donors. General study points: Biased V and J segment usage appeared in thymus and peripheral blood. Related research examined unrelated individuals and reported that their thymic repertoires overlapped highly.

With regard to this clone: Its specificity is not known.

The protocol was immunoSEQ multiplex PCR, while the TCRdb copy is restricted to in-frame clones and leaves out a portion. This table has some 80,000 clones, 90% to 97% appearing once. This TCR came from a boy younger than two with a congenital heart defect but otherwise immunologically healthy. The sample taken for sequencing was thymus tissue. The chain recombines TRBV19 with TRBJ1-4; D is unresolved. CDR3 sequence: CASSIGPPGEKLFF. The CDR3 coding sequence is TGTGCCAGTAGTATTGGACCACCGGGGGAAAAACTGTTTTTT.